This T cell receptor (beta chain) was recovered during a study of shared clonotypes between healthy human individuals. General observations from the study: In general, naive subsets displayed greater estimated richness than memory subsets did.

CD8 cells classed as naive were CD45RO-negative and positively selected for CCR7, excluding terminally differentiated effector memory CD45RA+ cells. Details on this clone: Its matching antigen is unknown.

The CDR3 is made up of 14 amino acids. V was clipped by 9 bases and J by 3 bases, with 15 bases between them. The germline V gene has CDR1 LNHDA and CDR2 SQIVND (reference sequence). The assay was run at deep level. Repertoires were generated with immunoSEQ multiplex PCR, while TCRdb's copy carries only in-frame clones and drops some. The table has 2 million or so clones, around 96% seen once. This clonotype was obtained from a man aged 18 to 29 in good health. Sequencing was done on a sample of naive CD8+ T cells sorted from blood. The J gene is TRBJ2-1, the V gene TRBV19; D might be TRBD1 (8 bases). The CDR3 spells CASETGEGYNEQFF. In DNA, the CDR3 is TGTGCCAGCGAGACAGGGGAGGGCTACAATGAGCAGTTCTTC.